This TCR beta chain appears in the sequencing data of a study of technical replicates of blood from several donors. Sequencing was performed with immunoSEQ multiplex PCR; in TCRdb, only in-frame clones are kept and a portion is missing. The sample records under 85,000 clones, more than 85% being singletons. About this clone itself: The junction shows a germline mismatch at one end, possibly a read error.

The sequenced sample consisted of T cells isolated from PBMCs. This sequence originates from a human donor in good health.

The CDR3 loop reads CASSNPGQAINEQFF. In DNA form, the CDR3 reads TGTGCCAGCAGTAACCCGGGACAGGCTATCAATGAGCAGTTCTTC. The rearrangement links TRBV19 to TRBJ2-1, with 8 bases that match TRBD1. This CDR3 region has 15 residues. From germline, CDR1 is LNHDA and CDR2 SQIVND (reference sequence).